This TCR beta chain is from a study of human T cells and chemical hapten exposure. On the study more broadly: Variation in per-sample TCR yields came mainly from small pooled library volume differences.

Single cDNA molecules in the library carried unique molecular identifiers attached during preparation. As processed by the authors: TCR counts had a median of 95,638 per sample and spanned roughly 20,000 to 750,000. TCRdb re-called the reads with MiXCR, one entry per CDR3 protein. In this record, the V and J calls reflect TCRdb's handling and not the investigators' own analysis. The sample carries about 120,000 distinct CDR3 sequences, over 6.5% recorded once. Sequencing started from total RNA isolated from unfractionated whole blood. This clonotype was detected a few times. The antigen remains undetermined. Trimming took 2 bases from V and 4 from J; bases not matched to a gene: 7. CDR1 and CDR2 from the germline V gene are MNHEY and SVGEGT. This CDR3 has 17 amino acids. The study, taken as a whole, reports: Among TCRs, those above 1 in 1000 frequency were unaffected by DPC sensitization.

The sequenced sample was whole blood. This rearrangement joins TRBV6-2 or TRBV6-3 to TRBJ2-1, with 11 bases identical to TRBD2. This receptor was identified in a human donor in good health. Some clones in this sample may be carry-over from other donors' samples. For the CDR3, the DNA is TGTGCCAGCAGTTACACCTTTAGCGGGGGGGATTACAATGAGCAGTTCTTC. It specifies CASSYTFSGGDYNEQFF.